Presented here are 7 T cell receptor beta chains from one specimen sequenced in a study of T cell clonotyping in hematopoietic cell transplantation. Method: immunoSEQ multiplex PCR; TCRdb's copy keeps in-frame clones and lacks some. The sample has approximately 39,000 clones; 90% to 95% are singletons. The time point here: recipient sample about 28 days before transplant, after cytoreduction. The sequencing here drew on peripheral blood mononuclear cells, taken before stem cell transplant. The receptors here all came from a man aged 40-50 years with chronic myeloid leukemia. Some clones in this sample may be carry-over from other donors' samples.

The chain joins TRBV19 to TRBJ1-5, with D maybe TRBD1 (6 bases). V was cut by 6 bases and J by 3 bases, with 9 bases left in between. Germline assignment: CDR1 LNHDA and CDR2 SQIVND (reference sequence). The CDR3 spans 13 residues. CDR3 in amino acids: CASSRGYNQPQHF. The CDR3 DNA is TGTGCCAGTAGCAGGGGATACAATCAGCCCCAGCATTTT.

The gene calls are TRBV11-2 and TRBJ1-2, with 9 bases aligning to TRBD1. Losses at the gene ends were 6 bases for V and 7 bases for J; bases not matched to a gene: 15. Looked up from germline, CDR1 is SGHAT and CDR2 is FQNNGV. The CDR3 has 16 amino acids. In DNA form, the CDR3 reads TGTGCCAGCAGGAGACCGGGACAGGGTTATTTGGGTGGCTACACCTTC. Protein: CASRRPGQGYLGGYTF.

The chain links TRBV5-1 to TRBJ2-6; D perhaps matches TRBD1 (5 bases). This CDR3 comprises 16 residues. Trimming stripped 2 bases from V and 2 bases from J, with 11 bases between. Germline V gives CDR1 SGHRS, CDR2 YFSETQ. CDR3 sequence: CASSFQGIAGANVLTF. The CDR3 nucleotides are TGCGCCAGCAGCTTTCAGGGAATCGCTGGGGCCAACGTCCTGACTTTC.

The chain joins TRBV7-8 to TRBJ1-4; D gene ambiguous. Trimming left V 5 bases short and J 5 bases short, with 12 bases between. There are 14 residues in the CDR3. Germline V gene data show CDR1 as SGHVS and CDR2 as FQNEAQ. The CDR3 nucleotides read TGTGCCAGCAGCCGAGGGTTCGCAAATGAAAAACTGTTTTTT. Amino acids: CASSRGFANEKLFF.

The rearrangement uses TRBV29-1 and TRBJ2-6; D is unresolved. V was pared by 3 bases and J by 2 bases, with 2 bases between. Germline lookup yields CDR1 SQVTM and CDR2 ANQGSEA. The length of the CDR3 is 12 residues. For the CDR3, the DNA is TGCAGCGTTGAGGCTGGGGCCAACGTCCTGACTTTC. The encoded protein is CSVEAGANVLTF.

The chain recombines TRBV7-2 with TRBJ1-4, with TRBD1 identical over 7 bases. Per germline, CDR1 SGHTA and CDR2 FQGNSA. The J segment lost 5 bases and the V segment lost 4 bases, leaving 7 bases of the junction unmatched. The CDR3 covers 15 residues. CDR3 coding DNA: TGTGCCAGCAGCTCCCAGGGACAGCCGAATGAAAAACTGTTTTTT. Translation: CASSSQGQPNEKLFF.

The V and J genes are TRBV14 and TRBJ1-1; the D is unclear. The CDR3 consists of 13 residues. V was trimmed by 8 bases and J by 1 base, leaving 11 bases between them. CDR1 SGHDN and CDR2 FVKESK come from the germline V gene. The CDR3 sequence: CASRGWGNTEAFF. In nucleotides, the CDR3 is TGTGCCAGCCGAGGGTGGGGGAACACTGAAGCTTTCTTT.